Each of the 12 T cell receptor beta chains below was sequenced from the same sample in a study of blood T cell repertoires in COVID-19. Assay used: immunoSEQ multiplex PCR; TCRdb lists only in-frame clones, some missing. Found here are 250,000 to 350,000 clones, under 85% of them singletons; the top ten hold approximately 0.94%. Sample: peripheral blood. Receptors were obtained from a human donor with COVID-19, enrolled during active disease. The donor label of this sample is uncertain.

CDR3 nucleotide sequence: TGTGCCAGCAGCGTAGGCGGCCTAGCGGGAGACAATGAGCAGTTCTTC. Its translation: CASSVGGLAGDNEQFF. This rearrangement joins TRBV9 to TRBJ2-1, with 10 bases that match TRBD2. Per the germline V gene, CDR1 is SGDLS and CDR2 is YYNGEE. The CDR3 is made up of 16 amino acids. V lost 0 bases to trimming and J lost 5 bases; unmatched junction nucleotides: 5.

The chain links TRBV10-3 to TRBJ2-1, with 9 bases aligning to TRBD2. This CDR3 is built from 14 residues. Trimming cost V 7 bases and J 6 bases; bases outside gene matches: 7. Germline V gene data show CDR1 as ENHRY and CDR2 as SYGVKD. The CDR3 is CAIKGGREGNEQFF. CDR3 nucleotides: TGTGCCATCAAAGGCGGGAGGGAGGGCAATGAGCAGTTCTTC.

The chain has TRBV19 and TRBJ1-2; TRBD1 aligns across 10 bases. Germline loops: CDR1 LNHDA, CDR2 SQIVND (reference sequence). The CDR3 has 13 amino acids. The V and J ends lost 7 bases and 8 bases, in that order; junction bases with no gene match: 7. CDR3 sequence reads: CASNPGTGDGYTF. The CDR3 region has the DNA TGTGCCAGTAACCCCGGGACAGGGGACGGCTACACCTTC.

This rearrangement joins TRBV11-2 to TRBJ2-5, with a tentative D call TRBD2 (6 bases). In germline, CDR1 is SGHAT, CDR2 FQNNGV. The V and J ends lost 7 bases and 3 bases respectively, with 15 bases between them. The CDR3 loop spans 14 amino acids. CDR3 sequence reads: CASTLRLGEETQYF. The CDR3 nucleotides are TGTGCCAGCACCCTCCGACTAGGCGAAGAGACCCAGTACTTC.

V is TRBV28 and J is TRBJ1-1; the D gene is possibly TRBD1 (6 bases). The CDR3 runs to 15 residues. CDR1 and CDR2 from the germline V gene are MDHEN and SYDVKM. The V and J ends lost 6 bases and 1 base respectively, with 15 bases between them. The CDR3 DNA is TGTGCCAGCAGCAAATCAGGGGTAGCGAACACTGAAGCTTTCTTT. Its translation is CASSKSGVANTEAFF. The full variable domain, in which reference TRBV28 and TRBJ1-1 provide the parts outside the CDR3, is DVKVTQSSRYLVKRTGEKVFLECVQDMDHENMFWYRQDPGLGLRLIYFSYDVKMKEKGDIPEGYSVSREKKERFSLILESASTNQTSMYLCASSKSGVANTEAFFGQGTRLTVV.

The CDR3 protein is CASTKDRRHSYEQYF. CDR3 bases: TGTGCCAGCACCAAAGACAGGCGCCATTCTTACGAGCAGTACTTC. The chain uses TRBV5-4 and TRBJ2-7, with a possible D match to TRBD1 (6 bases). CDR1 and CDR2 (germline): SGHNT, YYREEE (reference sequence). Trimming removed 6 bases at V and 4 bases at J, with 20 bases between. CDR3 length equals 15 residues.

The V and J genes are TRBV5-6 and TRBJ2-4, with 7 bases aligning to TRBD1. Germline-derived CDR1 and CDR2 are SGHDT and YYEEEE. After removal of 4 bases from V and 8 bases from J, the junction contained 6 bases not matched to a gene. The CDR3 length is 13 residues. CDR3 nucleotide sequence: TGTGCCAGCAGCCCCGACAGGGAAGACATTCAGTACTTC. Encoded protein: CASSPDREDIQYF.

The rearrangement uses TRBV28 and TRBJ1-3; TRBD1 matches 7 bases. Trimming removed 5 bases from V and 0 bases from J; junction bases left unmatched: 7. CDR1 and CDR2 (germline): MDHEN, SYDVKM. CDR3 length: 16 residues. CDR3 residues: CASSRRQGLSGNTIYF. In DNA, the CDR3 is TGTGCCAGCAGTCGTCGACAGGGCCTCTCTGGAAACACCATATATTTT.

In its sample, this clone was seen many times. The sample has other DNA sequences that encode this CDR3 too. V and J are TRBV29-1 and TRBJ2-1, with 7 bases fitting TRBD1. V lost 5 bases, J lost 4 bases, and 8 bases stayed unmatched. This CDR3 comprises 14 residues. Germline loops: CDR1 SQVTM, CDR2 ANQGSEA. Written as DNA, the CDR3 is TGCAGCGTTTCTGGGGGACAGACTTACAATGAGCAGTTCTTC. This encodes CSVSGGQTYNEQFF.

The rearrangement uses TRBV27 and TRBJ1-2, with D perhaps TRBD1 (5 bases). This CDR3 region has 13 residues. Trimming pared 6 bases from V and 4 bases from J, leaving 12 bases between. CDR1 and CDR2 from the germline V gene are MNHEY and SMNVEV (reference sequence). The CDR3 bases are TGTGCCAGCAGCCCCGGGGGTATCTATGGCTACACCTTC. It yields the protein CASSPGGIYGYTF.

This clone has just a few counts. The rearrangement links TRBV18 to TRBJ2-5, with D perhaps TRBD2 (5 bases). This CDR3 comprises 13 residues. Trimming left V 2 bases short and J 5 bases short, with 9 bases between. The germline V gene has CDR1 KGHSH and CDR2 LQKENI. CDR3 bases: TGTGCCAGCTCACCAAACGGGAAGGAGACCCAGTACTTC. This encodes CASSPNGKETQYF. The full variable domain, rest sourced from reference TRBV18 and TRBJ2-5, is NAGVMQNPRHLVRRRGQEARLRCSPMKGHSHVYWYRQLPEEGLKFMVYLQKENIIDESGMPKERFSAEFPKEGPSILRIQQVVRGDSAAYFCASSPNGKETQYFGPGTRLLVL.

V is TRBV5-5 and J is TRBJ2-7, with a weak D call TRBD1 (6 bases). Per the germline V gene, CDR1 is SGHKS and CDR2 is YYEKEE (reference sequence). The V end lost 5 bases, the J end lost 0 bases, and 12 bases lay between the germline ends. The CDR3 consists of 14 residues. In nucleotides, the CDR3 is TGTGCCAGCAGTAGACAGGCCCCCTCCTACGAGCAGTACTTC. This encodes CASSRQAPSYEQYF.